The 13 T cell receptor beta chains given below trace back to one sample, sequenced in a study of PD-1 blockade in classical Hodgkin lymphoma. Each patient relapsed following autologous stem cell transplantation, and prior brentuximab vedotin exposure differed. By magnetic negative selection, CD4+ T cells were purified from thawed PBMCs. The repertoire was sequenced with immunoSEQ multiplex PCR; TCRdb's copy has only in-frame clones and lacks some. The sample contains 31,000 or so clones, 85% of which appear only once. The sequencing here drew on CD4+ T cells from blood, taken at baseline. The origin of the receptors is a human donor with classical Hodgkin lymphoma.

The V gene is TRBV2, the J gene TRBJ2-7; TRBD1 matches 7 bases. Germline V lookup: CDR1 SNHLY, CDR2 FYNNEI. The CDR3 loop spans 14 amino acids. V lost 7 bases to trimming and J lost 7 bases; unmatched junction nucleotides: 13. The CDR3 DNA is TGTGCCAGCACCTATCTGGACAGGCCGGGGGAGCAGTACTTC. This codes for CASTYLDRPGEQYF.

This clone was counted a single time. The chain recombines TRBV29-1 with TRBJ1-1; D ambiguous. V was trimmed by 0 bases and J by 4 bases, leaving 6 bases between them. Germline CDR1 and CDR2: SQVTM and ANQGSEA. This CDR3 has 12 amino acids. The CDR3: CSVEEQLTEAFF. The CDR3 nucleotides are TGCAGCGTTGAAGAACAGCTCACTGAAGCTTTCTTT.

This clone has just one count. The V gene is TRBV18, the J gene TRBJ1-2, with D possibly matching TRBD1 (5 bases). The germline gives CDR1 KGHSH, CDR2 LQKENI. Trimming took off 3 bases at V and 4 bases at J, with 18 bases between the two ends. CDR3 length: 16 amino acids. CDR3 residues: CASSPGVARYSYGYTF. Here the CDR3 DNA reads TGTGCCAGCTCACCGGGGGTGGCAAGGTACAGCTATGGCTACACCTTC.

The genes are TRBV6-6 and TRBJ2-1; D is unresolved. Germline CDR1 is MNHNY and CDR2 is SVGAGI (reference sequence). This CDR3 spans 14 amino acids. V lost 7 bases, J lost 4 bases, and 14 bases lay in between. The CDR3 sequence is CASTEINSYNEQFF. The CDR3 DNA reads as TGTGCCAGCACCGAGATAAACTCTTACAATGAGCAGTTCTTC.

Remarks on this clone: Other DNA sequences of this sample code for an identical CDR3. The chain joins TRBV7-9 to TRBJ2-7; 9 bases align to TRBD1. V shed 5 bases, J shed 2 bases, and the junction held 4 bases outside the gene matches. The CDR3 runs to 14 residues. Germline V CDR1 and CDR2: SEHNR, FQNEAQ (reference sequence). The CDR3 protein is CASSLDRGTYEQYF. In nucleotides, the CDR3 is TGTGCCAGCAGCCTCGACAGGGGGACCTACGAGCAGTACTTC. Complete variable domain (other parts from reference TRBV7-9 and TRBJ2-7): DTGVSQNPRHKITKRGQNVTFRCDPISEHNRLYWYRQTLGQGPEFLTYFQNEAQLEKSRLLSDRFSAERPKGSFSTLEIQRTEQGDSAMYLCASSLDRGTYEQYFGPGTRLTVT.

The V call is TRBV19, the J call TRBJ1-2, with a weak D call TRBD1 (5 bases). Germline V lookup: CDR1 LNHDA, CDR2 SQIVND (reference sequence). V was clipped by 6 bases and J by 11 bases, with 19 bases between them. The CDR3 length is 13 residues. The DNA for the CDR3 is TGTGCCAGTAGGAATCAGGGTGAACGCGGTTACACCTTC. It yields the protein CASRNQGERGYTF. Drawing the rest from reference TRBV19 and TRBJ1-2, the complete variable domain is DGGITQSPKYLFRKEGQNVTLSCEQNLNHDAMYWYRQDPGQGLRLIYYSQIVNDFQKGDIAEGYSVSREKKESFPLTVTSAQKNPTAFYLCASRNQGERGYTFGSGTRLTVV.

The chain carries TRBV5-1 and TRBJ2-3; D may be TRBD2 (5 bases). The CDR3 totals 14 residues. Deletions cut 0 bases from V and 2 bases from J, with 7 bases between. Per the germline V gene, CDR1 is SGHRS and CDR2 is YFSETQ. CDR3 coding DNA: TGCGCCAGCAGCTTGGCGGGGATCACAGATACGCAGTATTTT. Residues: CASSLAGITDTQYF.

The chain is built from TRBV5-4 and TRBJ2-7; 9 positions agree with TRBD2. This CDR3 is 13 amino acids long. The V gene's germline CDR1 is SGHNT and CDR2 YYREEE (reference sequence). V trimming: 3 bases; J trimming: 5 bases; junction bases outside the gene matches: 3. DNA for the CDR3: TGTGCCAGCAGCTCGCTAGCGGGGAACGAGCAGTACTTC. This translates into CASSSLAGNEQYF.

The chain has TRBV9 and TRBJ2-5; 8 positions agree with TRBD1. CDR3 length: 16 amino acids. Losses at the gene ends were 3 bases for V and 1 base for J; bases not matched to a gene: 8. Germline-derived CDR1 and CDR2 are SGDLS and YYNGEE. CDR3 loop: CASSELAGTGQETQYF. The CDR3 nucleotides are TGTGCCAGCAGCGAGCTCGCTGGGACAGGCCAAGAGACCCAGTACTTC.

The gene calls are TRBV11-2 and TRBJ1-4; no firm D call. In germline, CDR1 is SGHAT, CDR2 FQNNGV. V gave up 3 bases and J gave up 7 bases, with 9 bases separating them. The CDR3 loop spans 13 amino acids. CDR3 in amino acids: CASSLSTAEKLFF. The CDR3 DNA reads as TGTGCCAGCAGCTTGAGTACAGCTGAAAAACTGTTTTTT.

This chain uses TRBV10-3 with TRBJ1-1; no clear D gene. Trimming removed 3 bases from V and 1 base from J, with 6 bases in between. There are 13 residues in the CDR3. CDR1 is ENHRY, CDR2 SYGVKD, per germline. The CDR3 nucleotides read TGTGCCATCAGTGAACAGACGAACACTGAAGCTTTCTTT. Translated, it gives CAISEQTNTEAFF.

The chain uses TRBV13 and TRBJ2-7; D may be TRBD1 (6 bases). This CDR3 is built from 15 residues. Germline values: CDR1 PRHDT, CDR2 FYEKMQ (reference sequence). V was clipped by 5 bases and J by 0 bases, with 14 bases between them. In nucleotides, the CDR3 is TGTGCCAGCAGCCGCACAGGGTCGAGCTCCTACGAGCAGTACTTC. It encodes CASSRTGSSSYEQYF.

The chain couples TRBV11-2 to TRBJ2-7; 8 bases align to TRBD2. The CDR3 extends over 15 amino acids. Germline CDR1 is SGHAT and CDR2 is FQNNGV. The trim removed 1 base at V and 3 bases at J, leaving 5 bases unmatched. CDR3 DNA sequence: TGTGCCAGCAGCTTAGGAAGCGGGAGCCTCTACGAGCAGTACTTC. Encoded protein: CASSLGSGSLYEQYF.